Following are 6 T cell receptor beta chains from one sample sequenced in a study of CD8 T cells in ankylosing spondylitis. TCRdb re-called the 5' RACE reads with MiXCR, one entry per CDR3 protein. In the table there are about 240,000 distinct CDR3 sequences, approximately 12% of which are singletons. Specimen: blood, either unsorted or a sorted T cell fraction (not recorded which). These receptors came from a male donor with ankylosing spondylitis or in good health (not recorded which).

This clonotype came up a few times. This rearrangement joins TRBV6-1 to TRBJ2-5; possible D gene TRBD1, 7 bases. Per germline, CDR1 MNHNS and CDR2 SASEGT. The CDR3 covers 15 residues. V was trimmed by 6 bases and J by 2 bases, leaving 16 bases between them. CDR3 amino acids: CASRFGGTAQETQYF. The CDR3 DNA follows: TGTGCCAGCAGGTTTGGAGGGACAGCGCAAGAGACCCAGTACTTC.

This clonotype showed up just a few times. This chain uses TRBV2 with TRBJ2-7; tentative D call: TRBD2 (6 bases). V was clipped by 5 bases and J by 7 bases, with 18 bases between them. The CDR3 runs to 14 residues. Germline V gene data show CDR1 as SNHLY and CDR2 as FYNNEI. As DNA, the CDR3 is TGTGCCAGCAGTCTTGGGACTGGAACGGGGGAGCAGTACTTC. Translated: CASSLGTGTGEQYF. Full variable domain (missing parts from reference TRBV2 and TRBJ2-7): EPEVTQTPSHQVTQMGQEVILRCVPISNHLYFYWYRQILGQKVEFLVSFYNNEISEKSEIFDDQFSVERPDGSNFTLKIRSTKLEDSAMYFCASSLGTGTGEQYFGPGTRLTVT.

This clonotype has at least ten counts. This chain links TRBV5-5 with TRBJ2-7; tentatively, D is TRBD2 (6 bases). With 0 bases removed from V and 6 bases from J, the gap between germline ends came to 10 bases. The CDR3 extends over 13 amino acids. Germline values: CDR1 SGHKS, CDR2 YYEKEE (reference sequence). The CDR3 region is CASSLGRGGEQYF. CDR3 nucleotides: TGTGCCAGCAGCTTGGGGAGGGGCGGCGAGCAGTACTTC. The variable domain in full, with the rest retrieved from reference TRBV5-5 and TRBJ2-7, is DAGVTQSPTHLIKTRGQQVTLRCSPISGHKSVSWYQQVLGQGPQFIFQYYEKEERGRGNFPDRFSARQFPNYSSELNVNALLLGDSALYLCASSLGRGGEQYFGPGTRLTVT.

The chain employs TRBV20-1 and TRBJ1-2; possibly TRBD1 for D (5 bases). Deletions cut 6 bases from V and 4 bases from J, with 15 bases between. The CDR3 runs to 13 residues. Germline loops: CDR1 DFQATT, CDR2 SNEGSKA (reference sequence). The CDR3 region is CSAWEGTLYGYTF. Here the CDR3 DNA reads TGCAGTGCATGGGAGGGGACTCTCTATGGCTACACCTTC.

This clonotype has a handful of counts. V and J are TRBV9 and TRBJ2-7; D remains ambiguous. CDR1 is SGDLS, CDR2 YYNGEE, per germline. V lost 2 bases to trimming and J lost 0 bases, with 9 bases between them. This CDR3 comprises 14 residues. CDR3 sequence (DNA): TGTGCCAGCAGCGTCGACTTTGGCTCCTACGAGCAGTACTTC. Residues: CASSVDFGSYEQYF. The full variable domain, completed using reference TRBV9 and TRBJ2-7, is DSGVTQTPKHLITATGQRVTLRCSPRSGDLSVYWYQQSLDQGLQFLIQYYNGEERAKGNILERFSAQQFPDLHSELNLSSLELGDSALYFCASSVDFGSYEQYFGPGTRLTVT.

Only a few counts were recorded for this clonotype. V is TRBV10-3 and J is TRBJ2-7, with 10 bases lining up with TRBD2. Germline assignment: CDR1 ENHRY and CDR2 SYGVKD. J was trimmed by 1 base and V by 9 bases; bases with no gene match: 3. The CDR3 is made up of 13 amino acids. CDR3 residues: CAIGTSASYEQYF. Written as DNA, the CDR3 is TGTGCCATTGGGACTAGCGCGTCCTACGAGCAGTACTTC.